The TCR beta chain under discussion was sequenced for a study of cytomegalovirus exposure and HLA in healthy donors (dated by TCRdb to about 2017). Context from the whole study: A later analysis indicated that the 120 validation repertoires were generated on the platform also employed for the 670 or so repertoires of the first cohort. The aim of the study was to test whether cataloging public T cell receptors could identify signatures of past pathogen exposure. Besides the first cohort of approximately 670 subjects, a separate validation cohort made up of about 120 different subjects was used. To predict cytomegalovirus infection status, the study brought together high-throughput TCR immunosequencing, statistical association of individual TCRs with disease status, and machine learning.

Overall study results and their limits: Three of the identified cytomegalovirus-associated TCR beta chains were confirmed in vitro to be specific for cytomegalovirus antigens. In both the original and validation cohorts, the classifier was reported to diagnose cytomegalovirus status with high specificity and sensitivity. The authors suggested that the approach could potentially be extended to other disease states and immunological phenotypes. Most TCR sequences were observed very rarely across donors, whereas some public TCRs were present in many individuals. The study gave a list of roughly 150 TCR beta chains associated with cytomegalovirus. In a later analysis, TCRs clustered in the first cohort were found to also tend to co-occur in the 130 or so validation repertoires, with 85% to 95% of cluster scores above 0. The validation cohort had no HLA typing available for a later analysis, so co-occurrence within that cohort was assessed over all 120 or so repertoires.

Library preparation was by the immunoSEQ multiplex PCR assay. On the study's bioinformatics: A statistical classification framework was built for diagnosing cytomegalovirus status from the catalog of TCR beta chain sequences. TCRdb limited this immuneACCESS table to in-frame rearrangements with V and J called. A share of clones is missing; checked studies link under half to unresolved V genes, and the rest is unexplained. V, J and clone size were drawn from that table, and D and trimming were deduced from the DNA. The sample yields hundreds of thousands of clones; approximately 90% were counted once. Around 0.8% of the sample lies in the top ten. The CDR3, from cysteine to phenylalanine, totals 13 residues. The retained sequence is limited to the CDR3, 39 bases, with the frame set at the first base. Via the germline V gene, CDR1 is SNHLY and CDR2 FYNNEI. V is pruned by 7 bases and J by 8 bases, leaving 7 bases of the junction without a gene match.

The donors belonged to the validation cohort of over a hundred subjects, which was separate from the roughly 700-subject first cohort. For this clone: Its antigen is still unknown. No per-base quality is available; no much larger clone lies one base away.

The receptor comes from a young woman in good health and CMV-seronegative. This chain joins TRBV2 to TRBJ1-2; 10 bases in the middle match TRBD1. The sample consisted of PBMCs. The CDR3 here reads CASTLDRGRGYTF. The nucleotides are TGTGCCAGCACACTTGACAGGGGGCGAGGCTACACCTTC.